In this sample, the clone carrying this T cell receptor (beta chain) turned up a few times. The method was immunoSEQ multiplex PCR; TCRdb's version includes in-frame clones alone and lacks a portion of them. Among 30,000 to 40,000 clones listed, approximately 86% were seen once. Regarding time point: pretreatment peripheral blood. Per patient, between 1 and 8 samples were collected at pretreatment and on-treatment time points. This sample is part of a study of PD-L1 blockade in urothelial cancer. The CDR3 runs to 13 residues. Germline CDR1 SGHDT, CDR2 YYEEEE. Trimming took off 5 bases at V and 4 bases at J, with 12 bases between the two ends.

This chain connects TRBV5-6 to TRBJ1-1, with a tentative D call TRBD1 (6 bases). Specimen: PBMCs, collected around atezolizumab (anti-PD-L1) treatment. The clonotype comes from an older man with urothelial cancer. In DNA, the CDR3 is TGTGCCAGCAGGAACAGGGTGGCCACTGAAGCTTTCTTT. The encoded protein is CASRNRVATEAFF.